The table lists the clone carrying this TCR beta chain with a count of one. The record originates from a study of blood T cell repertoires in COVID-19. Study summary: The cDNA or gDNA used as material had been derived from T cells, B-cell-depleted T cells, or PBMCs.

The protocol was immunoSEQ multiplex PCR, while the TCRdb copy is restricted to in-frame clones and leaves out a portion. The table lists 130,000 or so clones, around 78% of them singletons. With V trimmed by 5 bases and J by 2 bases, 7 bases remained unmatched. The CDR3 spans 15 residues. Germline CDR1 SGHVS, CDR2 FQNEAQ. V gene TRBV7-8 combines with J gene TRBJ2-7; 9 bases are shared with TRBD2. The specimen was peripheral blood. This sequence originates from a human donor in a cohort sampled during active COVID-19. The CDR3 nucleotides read TGTGCCAGCAGCCGCGGGGGGGCAGGAACCTACGAGCAGTACTTC. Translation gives CASSRGGAGTYEQYF.